A single sample is the source of the 9 T cell receptor beta chains below, sequenced in a study of blood T cell repertoires in COVID-19. TCRdb keeps only in-frame clones here, not all; method: immunoSEQ multiplex PCR. The data hold some 280,000 clones, with 89% observed a single time. The sample consisted of peripheral blood. These receptor sequences come from a woman aged 55-69 years with acute or convalescent COVID-19.

The chain couples TRBV5-4 to TRBJ2-3; 7 bases line up with TRBD2. The CDR3 length is 17 residues. The junction had 11 bases not matched to a gene; V was cut back by 0 bases and J by 4 bases. Germline V gene data show CDR1 as SGHNT and CDR2 as YYREEE (reference sequence). The DNA of the CDR3 is TGTGCCAGCAGCTTGGCGAGTGGGGGGGGTGGCTCAGATACGCAGTATTTT. It yields the protein CASSLASGGGGSDTQYF.

V usage is TRBV7-2 and J usage is TRBJ1-3; 9 nucleotides align to TRBD1. Per germline, CDR1 SGHTA and CDR2 FQGNSA. V lost 2 bases and J lost 4; bases outside the gene matches: 6. The CDR3 runs to 16 residues. This CDR3 is CASSLMPGTGGNTIYF. DNA of the CDR3: TGTGCCAGCAGCTTAATGCCCGGGACAGGGGGAAACACCATATATTTT.

The V gene is TRBV5-5, the J gene TRBJ2-4; D perhaps matches TRBD1 (6 bases). Germline V gene lookup returns CDR1 SGHKS and CDR2 YYEKEE (reference sequence). The CDR3 extends over 16 amino acids. The V and J ends lost 5 bases and 0 bases respectively, with 15 bases between them. The CDR3 nucleotides read TGTGCCAGCAGAGAGACAGGAGCCCTAGCCAAAAACATTCAGTACTTC. It codes for CASRETGALAKNIQYF.

The gene calls are TRBV4-3 and TRBJ1-2; no clear D. CDR1 is LGHNA, CDR2 YSLEER, per germline. Trimming stripped 4 bases from V and 2 bases from J, with 11 bases between. The CDR3 is made up of 14 amino acids. The CDR3 coding sequence is TGCGCCAGCAGCCGGACTGGACGGAACTATGGCTACACCTTC. Protein sequence: CASSRTGRNYGYTF.

The chain couples TRBV7-9 to TRBJ2-7; D gene uncertain. Germline values: CDR1 SEHNR, CDR2 FQNEAQ (reference sequence). This CDR3 has 13 residues. V gave up 3 bases and J gave up 1 base, with 7 bases separating them. CDR3: CASSFATSYEQYF. CDR3 nucleotide sequence: TGTGCCAGCAGCTTCGCGACTTCCTACGAGCAGTACTTC. The full variable domain, its missing parts supplied by reference TRBV7-9 and TRBJ2-7, is DTGVSQNPRHKITKRGQNVTFRCDPISEHNRLYWYRQTLGQGPEFLTYFQNEAQLEKSRLLSDRFSAERPKGSFSTLEIQRTEQGDSAMYLCASSFATSYEQYFGPGTRLTVT.

The table lists this clone with a count of one. V gene TRBV18 combines with J gene TRBJ1-3; D gene ambiguous. This CDR3 comprises 15 residues. Germline V gene lookup returns CDR1 KGHSH and CDR2 LQKENI. The germline V and J ends were trimmed by 6 bases and 2 bases, with 14 bases remaining between them. CDR3 DNA: TGTGCCAGCTCCCCGGTGTCCGATGCTGGAAACACCATATATTTT. Its translation: CASSPVSDAGNTIYF.

The chain links TRBV5-1 to TRBJ2-2; D gene ambiguous. Between the trimmed V and J ends, which lost 1 base and 4 bases, there was a span of 5 bases. The CDR3 covers 13 residues. Germline V lookup: CDR1 SGHRS, CDR2 YFSETQ. Here the CDR3 reads CASSLTTTGELFF. CDR3 DNA sequence: TGCGCCAGCAGCTTGACAACCACCGGGGAGCTGTTTTTT.

The sample holds one count of this clone. The chain has TRBV5-6 and TRBJ2-3; no definite D call. CDR1 SGHDT and CDR2 YYEEEE come from the germline V gene. Trimming pared 1 base from V and 4 bases from J, leaving 7 bases between. This CDR3 has 13 amino acids. The CDR3 loop is CASSLSLADTQYF. CDR3 bases: TGTGCCAGCAGCTTGAGCCTAGCAGATACGCAGTATTTT.

V usage is TRBV5-1 and J usage is TRBJ1-2; D is unresolved. Per the germline V gene, CDR1 is SGHRS and CDR2 is YFSETQ. The ends were cut back, 2 bases at V and 2 bases at J, with 7 bases in the middle. This CDR3 is built from 13 residues. CDR3 nucleotide sequence: TGCGCCAGCAGCTTTACAGACAACTATGGCTACACCTTC. This encodes CASSFTDNYGYTF.